The next 5 T cell receptor beta chains were all read from a single sample in a study of cytomegalovirus exposure and HLA in healthy donors. 60 Vbeta and 13 Jbeta primers were used in PCR. Method: immunoSEQ multiplex PCR; TCRdb's copy keeps in-frame clones and lacks some. The sample consists of about 130,000 clones, roughly 80% of them appearing once. Specimen: PBMCs. The origin of the receptors is a girl between 2 and 10 years old in good health and CMV-seronegative.

V gene TRBV27 combines with J gene TRBJ2-1, with D uncertain. Germline loops: CDR1 MNHEY, CDR2 SMNVEV (reference sequence). Between the trimmed V and J ends, which lost 8 bases and 0 bases, there was a span of 11 bases. The CDR3 runs 14 residues. The CDR3 DNA is TGTGCCAGCGCGTTACGGAGCTCCTACAATGAGCAGTTCTTC. Residues: CASALRSSYNEQFF.

The V call is TRBV7-9, the J call TRBJ2-3; 10 bases line up with TRBD2. Germline assignment: CDR1 SEHNR and CDR2 FQNEAQ (reference sequence). This CDR3 is built from 16 residues. V lost 7 bases, J lost 5 bases, and 12 bases stayed unmatched. The CDR3 loop is CASIIGLAGAEDTQYF. CDR3 DNA: TGTGCCAGCATAATAGGCCTAGCGGGAGCGGAAGATACGCAGTATTTT.

The V and J genes are TRBV6-6 and TRBJ2-3, with a possible D match to TRBD1 (5 bases). CDR1 is MNHNY and CDR2 is SVGAGI in the germline V gene (reference sequence). V was cut by 8 bases and J by 4 bases, with 22 bases left in between. The CDR3 sequence is 16 residues long. Here the CDR3 reads CASASGPDKQADTQYF. The CDR3 DNA is TGTGCCAGCGCTTCGGGTCCGGACAAACAGGCAGATACGCAGTATTTT.

The V gene is TRBV11-2, the J gene TRBJ2-3; 8 nucleotides match TRBD2. The CDR3 length is 15 residues. Unmatched junction bases numbered 3, after V lost 4 bases and J lost 0 bases. The germline gives CDR1 SGHAT, CDR2 FQNNGV. CDR3 in DNA: TGTGCCAGCAGCTCATTAGCGGGGAGCACAGATACGCAGTATTTT. It is translated as CASSSLAGSTDTQYF.

The gene calls are TRBV28 and TRBJ2-5, with 11 bases fitting TRBD2. Unmatched junction bases numbered 10, after V lost 8 bases and J lost 2 bases. Germline loops: CDR1 MDHEN, CDR2 SYDVKM. The CDR3 consists of 16 residues. DNA of the CDR3: TGTGCCAGCGACCAAAAAGGGACTAGCGGACAAGAGACCCAGTACTTC. Residues: CASDQKGTSGQETQYF. Based on the CDR3 plus reference TRBV28 and TRBJ2-5, the full variable domain is DVKVTQSSRYLVKRTGEKVFLECVQDMDHENMFWYRQDPGLGLRLIYFSYDVKMKEKGDIPEGYSVSREKKERFSLILESASTNQTSMYLCASDQKGTSGQETQYFGPGTRLLVL.